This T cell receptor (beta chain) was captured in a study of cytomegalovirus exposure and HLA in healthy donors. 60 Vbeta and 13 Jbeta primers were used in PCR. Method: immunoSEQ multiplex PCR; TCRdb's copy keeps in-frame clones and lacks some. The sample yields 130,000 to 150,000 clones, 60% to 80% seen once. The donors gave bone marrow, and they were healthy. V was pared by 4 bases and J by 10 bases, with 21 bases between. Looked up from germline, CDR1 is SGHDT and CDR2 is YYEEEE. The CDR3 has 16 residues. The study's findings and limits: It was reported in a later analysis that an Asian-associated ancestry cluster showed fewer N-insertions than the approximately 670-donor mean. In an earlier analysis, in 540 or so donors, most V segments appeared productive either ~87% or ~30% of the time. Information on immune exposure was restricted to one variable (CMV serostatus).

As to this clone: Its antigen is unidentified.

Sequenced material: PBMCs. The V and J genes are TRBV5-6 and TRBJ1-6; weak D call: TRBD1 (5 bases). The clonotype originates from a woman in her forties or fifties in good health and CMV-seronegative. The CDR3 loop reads CASSLSVGREWSPLHF. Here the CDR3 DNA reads TGTGCCAGCAGCCTCTCGGTCGGCAGGGAATGGTCACCCCTCCACTTT.